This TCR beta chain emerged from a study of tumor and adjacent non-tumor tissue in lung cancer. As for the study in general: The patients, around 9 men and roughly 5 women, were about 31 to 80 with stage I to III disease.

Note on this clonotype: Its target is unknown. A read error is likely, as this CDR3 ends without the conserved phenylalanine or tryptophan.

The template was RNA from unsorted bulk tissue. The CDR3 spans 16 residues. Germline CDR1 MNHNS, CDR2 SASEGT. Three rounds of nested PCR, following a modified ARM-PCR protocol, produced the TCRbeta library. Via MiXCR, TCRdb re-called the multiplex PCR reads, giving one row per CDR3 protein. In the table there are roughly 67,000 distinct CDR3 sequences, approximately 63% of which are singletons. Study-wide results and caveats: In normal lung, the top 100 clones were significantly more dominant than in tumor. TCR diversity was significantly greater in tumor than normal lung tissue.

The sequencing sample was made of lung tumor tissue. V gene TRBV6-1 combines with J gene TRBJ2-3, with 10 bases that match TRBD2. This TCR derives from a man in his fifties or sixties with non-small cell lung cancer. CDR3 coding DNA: TGTGTCAGCAGTGAAGATATTAGCGGGAGGACGGATACGCAGTATTTG. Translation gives CVSSEDISGRTDTQYL.